The 11 T cell receptor beta chains reported below all come from one sample, sequenced in a study of OX40 agonist ivuxolimab in advanced cancers. Sequencing used immunoSEQ multiplex PCR; TCRdb keeps in-frame clones, though not all of them. The top ten clones hold less than 20% of a sample with about 3,000 clones, around 80% of them seen once. This material consisted of CD4+ or CD8+ T cells sorted from blood, taken in a trial of the OX40 agonist ivuxolimab. These TCRs come from an adult with an advanced solid tumor such as melanoma, head and neck, liver or kidney cancer.

The chain links TRBV5-4 to TRBJ2-5, with 7 bases identical to TRBD1. The CDR3 extends over 15 amino acids. V was clipped by 0 bases and J by 5 bases; unmatched bases: 7. CDR1 is SGHNT and CDR2 is YYREEE in the germline V gene (reference sequence). In DNA, the CDR3 is TGTGCCAGCAGCTTGGCCACGACAGGGCTGGAGACCCAGTACTTC. It is translated as CASSLATTGLETQYF.

The chain links TRBV11-2 to TRBJ2-5; D ambiguous. Trimming removed 0 bases from V and 1 base from J, with 18 bases in between. The CDR3 contains 18 residues. Germline lookup yields CDR1 SGHAT and CDR2 FQNNGV. The CDR3 is CASSLDVVGNPFQETQYF. The CDR3, as DNA: TGTGCCAGCAGCTTAGATGTGGTGGGGAACCCGTTCCAAGAGACCCAGTACTTC.

The chain links TRBV28 to TRBJ2-7; no clear D. Germline V CDR1 and CDR2: MDHEN, SYDVKM. Trimming cost V 4 bases and J 6 bases, with 7 bases left between them. The CDR3 contains 11 residues. The CDR3 DNA sequence: TGTGCCAGCAGTTCCCGGATCGAGCAGTACTTC. Translation: CASSSRIEQYF.

Turning to this clone: At the DNA level, this CDR3 is encoded by other sequences in the same sample as well. The J gene is TRBJ2-2, the V gene TRBV27, with a tentative D call TRBD2 (6 bases). The germline CDR1 and CDR2 sequences are MNHEY and SMNVEV (reference sequence). Trimming took 6 bases from V and 7 from J, leaving 15 bases between them. CDR3 length: 14 residues. Here the CDR3 DNA reads TGTGCCAGCAGGGCCGCGGAGGGTATCGGGGAGCTGTTTTTT. Translated: CASRAAEGIGELFF.

V usage is TRBV4-1 and J usage is TRBJ1-2; D unresolved. CDR3 length equals 13 residues. Germline assignment: CDR1 MGHRA and CDR2 YSYEKL. Trimming took off 1 base at V and 3 bases at J, with 6 bases between the two ends. CDR3: CASSQATYYGYTF. The DNA for the CDR3 is TGCGCCAGCAGCCAAGCCACTTACTATGGCTACACCTTC.

This clone was recorded only once. The chain links TRBV27 to TRBJ2-1, with a possible D match to TRBD2 (5 bases). Per germline, CDR1 MNHEY and CDR2 SMNVEV (reference sequence). The CDR3 loop spans 13 amino acids. V was cut by 3 bases and J by 7 bases, with 10 bases left in between. The CDR3, as DNA: TGTGCCAGCAGTTTCGGCGGGCCGAATGAGCAGTTCTTC. This codes for CASSFGGPNEQFF.

V gene TRBV4-3 combines with J gene TRBJ2-1, with 8 bases identical to TRBD1. Losses at the gene ends were 0 bases for V and 1 base for J; bases not matched to a gene: 2. The CDR3 has 16 amino acids. Germline values: CDR1 LGHNA, CDR2 YSLEER. CDR3 protein: CASSQDGTGSYNEQFF. CDR3 DNA sequence: TGCGCCAGCAGCCAAGATGGGACAGGTTCCTACAATGAGCAGTTCTTC.

The chain carries TRBV7-9 and TRBJ2-2, with 8 nucleotides matching TRBD1. The CDR3 is made up of 13 amino acids. V lost 5 bases, J lost 10 bases, and 6 bases stayed unmatched. Germline CDR1 is SEHNR and CDR2 is FQNEAQ (reference sequence). CDR3 DNA: TGTGCCAGCAGCACCGGACAGGGTGAGGAGCTGTTTTTT. This codes for CASSTGQGEELFF.

V gene TRBV28 combines with J gene TRBJ2-7; 8 bases map to TRBD1. V trimming: 5 bases; J trimming: 6 bases; junction bases outside the gene matches: 15. The CDR3 extends over 16 amino acids. From germline, CDR1 is MDHEN and CDR2 SYDVKM. CDR3 amino acids: CASSLFERDRGSEQYF. In nucleotides, the CDR3 is TGTGCCAGCAGTCTGTTTGAAAGAGACAGGGGAAGCGAGCAGTACTTC. The full variable domain, completed using reference TRBV28 and TRBJ2-7, is DVKVTQSSRYLVKRTGEKVFLECVQDMDHENMFWYRQDPGLGLRLIYFSYDVKMKEKGDIPEGYSVSREKKERFSLILESASTNQTSMYLCASSLFERDRGSEQYFGPGTRLTVT.

The rearrangement uses TRBV2 and TRBJ2-1; 7 bases are shared with TRBD2. This CDR3 has 13 amino acids. Germline-derived CDR1 and CDR2 are SNHLY and FYNNEI. V shed 7 bases, J shed 5 bases, and the junction held 5 bases outside the gene matches. DNA for the CDR3: TGTGCCAGCACCGGGACTAACGACAATGAGCAGTTCTTC. It translates to CASTGTNDNEQFF.

V and J are TRBV19 and TRBJ2-2; D may correspond to TRBD1 or TRBD2 (5 bases each). Trimming took 2 bases from V and 3 from J, leaving 10 bases between them. This CDR3 is built from 15 residues. Germline V gene data show CDR1 as LNHDA and CDR2 as SQIVND (reference sequence). This CDR3 reads CASSIYGGDTGELFF. The CDR3 nucleotides read TGTGCCAGTAGTATATATGGGGGAGACACCGGGGAGCTGTTTTTT.